This T cell receptor beta chain was sequenced for a study of cytomegalovirus exposure and HLA in healthy donors. 60 Vbeta and 13 Jbeta primers were used in PCR. This table comes from immunoSEQ multiplex PCR, and its TCRdb copy is limited to in-frame clones, with some not included. The repertoire holds some 190,000 clones, with 80% to 85% as singletons. This clone was seen a single time. Trimming at V came to 5 bases and at J to 4 bases, leaving 12 bases not matched to a gene. CDR1 SEHNR and CDR2 FQNEAQ come from the germline V gene (reference sequence). The length of the CDR3 is 16 residues. This chain uses TRBV7-9 with TRBJ2-7, with 9 positions matching TRBD2. This TCR was sampled from a boy younger than 10 in good health and CMV-seronegative. Sequenced input: PBMCs. The CDR3 sequence is CASSRALSGRWYEQYF. Here the CDR3 DNA reads TGTGCCAGCAGCCGGGCACTGAGCGGGAGGTGGTACGAGCAGTACTTC.